The entry below gives a single T cell receptor (beta chain) sequence along with its context. No antigen is known for it. Sequenced by immunoSEQ multiplex PCR; TCRdb stores in-frame clones only, minus some. The repertoire includes about 1.5 million clones, 95% to 97% of them detected once, and approximately 1% sits in the top ten. The CDR3 has 17 amino acids. Trimming shortened V by 8 bases and J by 0 bases, and 20 bases separated the two germline ends. Germline V gives CDR1 MDHEN, CDR2 SYDVKM. This sample is drawn from a study of shared clonotypes between healthy human individuals. Investigators divided CD4+ cells into CD45RA+ naive and CD45RA-negative memory subsets. Broader study findings: Generation probabilities were higher for clonotypes shared across all four sorted-subset donors than for unshared ones.

The clonotype originates from a young man in good health. Sequenced input: naive CD4+ T cells sorted from blood. Subset given: CD45RA+ positively selected. This sequence joins TRBV28 and TRBJ2-1; D possibly corresponds to TRBD2 (6 bases). The CDR3 DNA reads TGTGCCAGCTTTCCTAGCGTACGACTTAGCTCCTACAATGAGCAGTTCTTC. Residues: CASFPSVRLSSYNEQFF.